This passage covers 6 T cell receptor beta chains from one sample sequenced in a study of metastatic and nonmetastatic thyroid tumors. TCRdb re-called clones from the PCR reads using MiXCR. The profile shows tens of thousands of clones, roughly 20% of them singletons. Among the patients, none had received any treatment before thyroid surgery. Sequenced input: adjacent normal tissue. These receptors came from a female donor with papillary thyroid cancer or a benign thyroid nodule (not recorded which). Some clones in this sample may be carry-over from other donors' samples.

This clone was detected ten times or more. The chain links TRBV20-1 to TRBJ1-4, with 8 bases fitting TRBD1. The CDR3 sequence is 13 residues long. V dropped 5 bases and J dropped 8; count of bases not matched to a gene: 7. The V gene's germline CDR1 is DFQATT and CDR2 SNEGSKA (reference sequence). The CDR3 region is CSASTGVREKLFF. In nucleotides, the CDR3 is TGCAGTGCTTCGACAGGGGTTCGAGAAAAACTGTTTTTT.

This clone was seen at least ten times. The chain couples TRBV18 to TRBJ2-7; D call uncertain. The ends were cut back, 2 bases at V and 3 bases at J, with 11 bases in the middle. Germline lookup yields CDR1 KGHSH and CDR2 LQKENI. This CDR3 comprises 14 residues. As DNA, the CDR3 is TGTGCCAGCTCACCAAATCGGGTACGCTACGAGCAGTACTTC. Encoded protein: CASSPNRVRYEQYF.

This clone was seen once. Relative to the germline gene, one junction end is altered; a read error may explain this. The chain uses TRBV7-2 and TRBJ1-2; D gene unclear. CDR3 length: 13 residues. Germline V gene data show CDR1 as SGHTA and CDR2 as FQGNSA. CDR3 protein: CASSLSGSYGCTF. The DNA for the CDR3 is TGTGCCAGCAGCTTATCAGGTTCCTATGGCTGCACATTC.

Concerning this clone itself: Other DNA sequences of this sample code for an identical CDR3. The chain uses TRBV7-2 and TRBJ2-7; 9 positions match TRBD1. With 5 bases clipped from V and 7 bases from J, the junction kept 3 bases outside the gene matches. Germline lookup yields CDR1 SGHTA and CDR2 FQGNSA. The CDR3 has 12 residues. The CDR3 DNA follows: TGTGCCAGCAGCCCAGGACAGGGGGAGCAGTACTTC. Amino acid sequence: CASSPGQGEQYF.

This clone was detected many times. The chain has TRBV4-2 and TRBJ1-4; D is unresolved. V lost 0 bases, J lost 10 bases, and 21 bases lay in between. Germline-derived CDR1 and CDR2 are LGHNA and YNFKEQ. The CDR3 runs to 17 residues. CDR3 amino acids: CASSQDGQVGSAGKLFF. The CDR3 DNA is TGTGCCAGCAGCCAAGACGGGCAGGTCGGTTCGGCGGGAAAACTGTTTTTT.

Ten or more counts support this clone. The chain recombines TRBV19 with TRBJ2-3; 11 positions agree with TRBD2. The germline V gene encodes CDR1 LNHDA and CDR2 SQIVND (reference sequence). CDR3 length equals 15 residues. J was trimmed by 5 bases and V by 9 bases; bases with no gene match: 10. The CDR3 region has the DNA TGTGCCAGCTCGGCTAGCGGGAGGTACGGAGATACGCAGTATTTT. This gives the protein CASSASGRYGDTQYF.